This T cell receptor (beta chain) was captured by sequencing in a study of T cell repertoires in cytomegalovirus infection. Study context: Peptides in the study included HLA-C-restricted and HLA-B-restricted CMV epitopes.

This clonotype has just a few counts. Its antigen is undetermined. This CDR3 has 17 amino acids. V lost 2 bases to trimming and J lost 0 bases, with 14 bases between them. Germline CDR1 and CDR2: ENHRY and SYGVKD. Using its own MiXCR run on the reads, TCRdb lists one record per CDR3 protein. The sample records a few hundred thousand distinct CDR3 sequences, roughly 42% being singletons. Whole-study findings and limits: CMV-specific HLA-C-restricted TCR beta clonotypes dominated the ex vivo response. Individuals carrying CMV plus the relevant HLA were identified by cumulative frequency of public TCR beta families.

This chain uses TRBV10-3 with TRBJ1-5; D remains unclear. Sequencing used cultured PBMCs, obtained from culture after CMV antigen stimulation. This TCR came from a human donor in good health (CMV status not recorded). Some clones in this sample may be carry-over from other donors' samples. The CDR3 loop is CAISEGRDADSNQPQHF. The CDR3 DNA is TGTGCCATCAGTGAGGGTCGGGATGCGGATAGCAATCAGCCCCAGCATTTT.